The T cell receptor beta chain under discussion was sequenced for a study of PD-L1 blockade in urothelial cancer (dated by TCRdb to 2016 to 2017). General notes on the study: Therapy was started in the mid-2010s for all patients, and atezolizumab 1,200 mg was administered intravenously every 3 weeks. Blood samples gave median yields of around 140,000 T cells and 83,000 or so unique TCRs, along with a median clonality of around 0.08. The study was an exploratory multi-omic analysis of somatic, immune and clinical correlates of response to PD-L1 blockade with atezolizumab in urothelial cancer. Durable clinical benefit was defined as a progression-free survival longer than 6 months, and TCR features were additionally tested against progression-free survival and overall survival. Pretreatment tumor samples, along with matched peripheral blood serially collected before and after atezolizumab treatment, were subjected to TCR sequencing. Twenty-five of 29 patients were identified as males with urothelial cancer of bladder origin, and a prior smoking history was reported by 18 of 29 patients. Whole exome sequencing and RNA sequencing of pretreatment tumors were performed alongside TCR sequencing in the same patients. Patients had an ECOG performance status of 0 or 1 and had received between 0 and 3 prior chemotherapy regimens. Pretreatment blood TCR-seq was available for nearly 30 patients, at least one posttreatment blood collection was obtained for about 24 patients, and tumor TCR-seq was available for about 24 patients. Fewer than ten patients reached durable clinical benefit, while 20 patients did not. Blood samples were analyzed at 3 weeks after treatment start (second dose) and at 6 weeks after treatment start.

Synthetic TCR analog templates were spiked into each PCR so that absolute template abundance could be estimated from read counts. Using the immunoSEQ assay, TCRbeta CDR3 regions were amplified from genomic DNA with bias-controlled V and J gene primers. Sequencing of rearranged TCRbeta segments was done at approximately 20X coverage. The study's own analysis went as follows. Sequencing errors were corrected by clustering and CDR3s were annotated against IMGT to assign V, D and J genes. Only productive TCRbeta rearrangements were used in downstream analyses, excluding out-of-frame or stop-codon sequences. Clonality was calculated as one minus the Shannon entropy normalized by the log of the number of unique productive sequences. Fisher's exact test with Benjamini-Hochberg correction, at a threshold of adjusted p below 0.01, was used to find clones that differed between time points or between blood and tumor. TCRdb holds this immuneACCESS table with in-frame rearrangements only. Some clones are missing; in checked studies, unresolved V genes explain under half, and the rest has no known cause. From that table come the V and J calls and clone size; the DNA was used to work out D and trimming. The sample table records about 84,000 clones; 90% to 95% of these occur just once. The top ten clonotypes cover over 9% of the sample.

As to this clone: Its antigen remains undetermined. There are no base qualities to consult, and no much larger clone falls within one base.

Findings and caveats that apply to the study as a whole: A pretreatment peripheral blood TCR clonality below the median was linked to improved progression-free and overall survival. Greater expansion of tumor-associated TCR clones in peripheral blood 3 weeks after the start of treatment was observed in patients with durable benefit (n of about 20, p = 0.022). Because the sample size was small (n ≈ 27) and many exploratory analyses were performed, the results are intended to be hypothesis-generating.

A cohort of more than 25 patients with locally advanced or metastatic urothelial carcinoma, treated at Memorial Sloan Kettering on a trial protocol, was included. Peripheral blood mononuclear cells were collected pretreatment and during treatment, with between 1 and 8 total time points obtained per patient. The Qiagen DNeasy Blood extraction kit was used to purify genomic DNA from total PBMCs and tumor samples. PBMCs were collected pretreatment and during treatment, and were isolated and stored as previously described. This sequence originates from a man in his 60s with urothelial cancer. This material consisted of PBMCs, taken around atezolizumab (anti-PD-L1) treatment.

The bases read TGTGCCAGCTCACGGCGGGGGTGGCGGAACACTGAAGCTTTCTTT. It translates to CASSRRGWRNTEAFF. The V and J genes are TRBV18 and TRBJ1-1; TRBD1 might be the D gene, on 5 matching bases. The germline V gene yields KGHSH for CDR1 and LQKENI for CDR2. V loses 4 bases of germline sequence and J loses 1 base, and the interval between the two ends is 13 bases. Its CDR3 holds 15 amino acids, cysteine through phenylalanine. Here the CDR3 DNA is all that survives: 45 bases in frame from base 1.